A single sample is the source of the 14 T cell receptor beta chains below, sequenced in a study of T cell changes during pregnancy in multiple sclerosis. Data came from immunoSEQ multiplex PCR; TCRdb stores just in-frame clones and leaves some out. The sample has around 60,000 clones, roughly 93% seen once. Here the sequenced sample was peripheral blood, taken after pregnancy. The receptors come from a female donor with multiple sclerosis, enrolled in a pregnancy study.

The CDR3 reads CASSSGLSYEQYF. The CDR3 bases are TGTGCCAGCTCAAGCGGACTATCCTACGAGCAGTACTTC. The chain carries TRBV18 and TRBJ2-7; D may be TRBD2 (6 bases). The CDR3 is 13 amino acids. V lost 5 bases, J lost 1 base, and 9 bases lay in between. Germline V gives CDR1 KGHSH, CDR2 LQKENI.

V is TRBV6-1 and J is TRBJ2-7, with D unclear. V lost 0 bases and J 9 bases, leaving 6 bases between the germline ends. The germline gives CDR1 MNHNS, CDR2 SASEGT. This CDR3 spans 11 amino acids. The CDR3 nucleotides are TGTGCCAGCAGTGAAGCCCGGTCGCAGTACTTC. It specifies CASSEARSQYF.

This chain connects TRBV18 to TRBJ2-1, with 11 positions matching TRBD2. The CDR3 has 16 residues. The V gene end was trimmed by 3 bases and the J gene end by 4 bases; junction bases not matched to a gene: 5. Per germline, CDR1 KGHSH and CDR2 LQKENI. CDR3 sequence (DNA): TGTGCCAGCTCACCGTCGACTAGCGGGACATACAATGAGCAGTTCTTC. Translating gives CASSPSTSGTYNEQFF.

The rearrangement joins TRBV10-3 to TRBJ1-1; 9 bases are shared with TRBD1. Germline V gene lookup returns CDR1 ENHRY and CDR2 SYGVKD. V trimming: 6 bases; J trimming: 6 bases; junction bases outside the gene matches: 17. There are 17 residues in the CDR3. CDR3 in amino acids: CAIRDPGQGSLMPEAFF. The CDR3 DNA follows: TGTGCCATCAGAGATCCGGGACAGGGAAGTCTTATGCCTGAAGCTTTCTTT.

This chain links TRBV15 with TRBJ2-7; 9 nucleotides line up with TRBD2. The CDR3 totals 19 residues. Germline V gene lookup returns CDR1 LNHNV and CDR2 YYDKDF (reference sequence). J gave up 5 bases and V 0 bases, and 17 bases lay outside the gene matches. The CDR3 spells CATSRDGPGLAHGMHEQYF. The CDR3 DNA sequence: TGTGCCACCAGCAGAGATGGCCCGGGACTAGCTCATGGTATGCACGAGCAGTACTTC.

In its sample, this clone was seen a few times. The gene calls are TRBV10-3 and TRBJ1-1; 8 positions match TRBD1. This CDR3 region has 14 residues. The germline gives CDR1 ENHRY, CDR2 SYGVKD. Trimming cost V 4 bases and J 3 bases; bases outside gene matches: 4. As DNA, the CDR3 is TGTGCCATCAGTGGGACAGGGAAGGACACTGAAGCTTTCTTT. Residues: CAISGTGKDTEAFF.

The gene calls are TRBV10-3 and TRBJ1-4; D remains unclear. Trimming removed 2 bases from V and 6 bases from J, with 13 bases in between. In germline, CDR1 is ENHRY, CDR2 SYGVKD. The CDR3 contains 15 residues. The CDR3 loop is CAISEPTSGDEKLFF. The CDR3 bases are TGTGCCATCAGTGAGCCGACTTCTGGAGATGAAAAACTGTTTTTT.

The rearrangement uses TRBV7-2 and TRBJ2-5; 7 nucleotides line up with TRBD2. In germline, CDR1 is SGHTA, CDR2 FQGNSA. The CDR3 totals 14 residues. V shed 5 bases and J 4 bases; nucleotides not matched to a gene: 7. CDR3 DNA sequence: TGTGCCAGCAGCAAAGCGGGATCTGGAGAGACCCAGTACTTC. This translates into CASSKAGSGETQYF.

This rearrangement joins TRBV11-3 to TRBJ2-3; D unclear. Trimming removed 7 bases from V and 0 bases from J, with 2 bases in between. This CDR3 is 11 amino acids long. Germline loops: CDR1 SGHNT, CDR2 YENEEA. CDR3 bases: TGTGCCAGCACAAGCACAGATACGCAGTATTTT. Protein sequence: CASTSTDTQYF. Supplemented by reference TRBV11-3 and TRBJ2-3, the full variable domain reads EAGVVQSPRYKIIEKKQPVAFWCNPISGHNTLYWYLQNLGQGPELLIRYENEEAVDDSQLPKDRFSAERLKGVDSTLKIQPAELGDSAVYLCASTSTDTQYFGPGTRLTVL.

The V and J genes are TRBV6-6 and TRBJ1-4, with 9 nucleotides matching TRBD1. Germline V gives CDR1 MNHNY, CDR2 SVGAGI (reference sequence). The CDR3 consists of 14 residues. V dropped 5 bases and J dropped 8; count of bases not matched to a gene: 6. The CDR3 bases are TGTGCCAGCAGTGACAGGGGGGGGGTCGAAAAACTGTTTTTT. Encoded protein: CASSDRGGVEKLFF.

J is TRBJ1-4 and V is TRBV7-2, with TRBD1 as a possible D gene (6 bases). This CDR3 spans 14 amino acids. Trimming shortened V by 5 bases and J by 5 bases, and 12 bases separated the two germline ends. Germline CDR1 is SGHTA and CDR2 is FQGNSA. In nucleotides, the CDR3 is TGTGCCAGCAGCCTCGGACAGTCCAATGAAAAACTGTTTTTT. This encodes CASSLGQSNEKLFF.

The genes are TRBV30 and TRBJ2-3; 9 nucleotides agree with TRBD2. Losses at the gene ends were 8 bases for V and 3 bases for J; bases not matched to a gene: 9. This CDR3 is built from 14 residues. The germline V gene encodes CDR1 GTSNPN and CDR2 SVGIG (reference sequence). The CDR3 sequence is CAQGRAGGTDTQYF. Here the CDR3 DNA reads TGTGCCCAAGGGCGGGCGGGAGGGACAGATACGCAGTATTTT.

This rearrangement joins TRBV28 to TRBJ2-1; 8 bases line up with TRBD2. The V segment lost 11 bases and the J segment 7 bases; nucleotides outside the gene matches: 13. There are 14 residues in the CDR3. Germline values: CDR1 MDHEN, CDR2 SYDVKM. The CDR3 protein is CAGRESGRGNEQFF. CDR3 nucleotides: TGTGCCGGACGGGAGAGCGGGAGAGGGAATGAGCAGTTCTTC.

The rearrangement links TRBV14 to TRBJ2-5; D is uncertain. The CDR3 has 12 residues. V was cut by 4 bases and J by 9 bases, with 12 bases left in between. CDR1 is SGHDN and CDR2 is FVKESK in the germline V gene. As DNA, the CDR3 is TGTGCCAGCAGCCCCATATCAACGGCCCAGTACTTC. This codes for CASSPISTAQYF.